This T cell receptor beta chain was sequenced in a study of T cell repertoires in cytomegalovirus infection. Across the whole study: The public TCR beta signatures pointed to both CMV infection and matching HLA type.

About this clonotype: Its specificity is not known.

General study findings and limits: There were carriers of CMV plus the relevant HLA, and cumulative public TCR beta family frequency identified them. Within the response measured ex vivo, HLA-C-restricted CMV-specific TCR beta clonotypes were dominant.

One entry per CDR3 protein results from TCRdb running MiXCR on the reads. The data show around 260,000 distinct CDR3 sequences, approximately 10% seen once. Looked up from germline, CDR1 is LGHNA and CDR2 is YSLEER. Trimming took off 2 bases at V and 4 bases at J, with 18 bases between the two ends. The CDR3 runs to 17 residues. The V and J genes are TRBV4-3 and TRBJ1-3; D is possibly TRBD1 (6 bases). Sequenced input: PBMCs. The source is a human donor in good health (CMV status not recorded). Some clones in this sample may be carry-over from other donors' samples. The CDR3 region has the DNA TGCGCCAGCAGCCAACTACTGGACAGTAGATCGGGAAACACCATATATTTT. This sequence encodes CASSQLLDSRSGNTIYF.